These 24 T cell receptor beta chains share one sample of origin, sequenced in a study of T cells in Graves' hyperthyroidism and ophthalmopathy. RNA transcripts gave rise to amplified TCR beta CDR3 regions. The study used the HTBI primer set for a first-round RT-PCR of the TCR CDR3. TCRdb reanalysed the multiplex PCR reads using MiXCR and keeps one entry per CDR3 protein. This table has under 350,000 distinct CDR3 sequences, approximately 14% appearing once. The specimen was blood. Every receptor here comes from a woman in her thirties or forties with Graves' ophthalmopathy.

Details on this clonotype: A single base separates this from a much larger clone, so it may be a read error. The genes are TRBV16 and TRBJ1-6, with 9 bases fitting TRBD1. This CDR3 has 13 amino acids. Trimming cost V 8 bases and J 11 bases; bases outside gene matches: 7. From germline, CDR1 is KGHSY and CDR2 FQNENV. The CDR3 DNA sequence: TGTGCCAGCCACCGGGACAGGGTTCCACCCCTCCACTTT. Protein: CASHRDRVPPLHF.

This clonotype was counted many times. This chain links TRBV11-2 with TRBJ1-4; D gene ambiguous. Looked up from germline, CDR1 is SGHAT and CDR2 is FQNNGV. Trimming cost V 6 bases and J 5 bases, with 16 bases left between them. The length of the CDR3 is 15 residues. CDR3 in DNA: TGTGCCAGCAGAACGGGTTGGGGTTTCAATGAAAAACTGTTTTTT. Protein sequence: CASRTGWGFNEKLFF.

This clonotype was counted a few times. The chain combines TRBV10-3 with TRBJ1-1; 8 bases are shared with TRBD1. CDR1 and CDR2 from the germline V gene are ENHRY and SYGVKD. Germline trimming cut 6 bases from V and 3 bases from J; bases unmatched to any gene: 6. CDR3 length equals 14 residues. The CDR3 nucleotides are TGTGCCATCAGGGGGACAGGAGGACACACTGAAGCTTTCTTT. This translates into CAIRGTGGHTEAFF.

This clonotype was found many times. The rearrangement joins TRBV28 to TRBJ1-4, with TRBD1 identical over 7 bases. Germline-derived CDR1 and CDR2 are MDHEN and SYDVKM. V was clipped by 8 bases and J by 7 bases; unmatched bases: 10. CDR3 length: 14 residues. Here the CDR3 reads CASRKLQGSEKLFF. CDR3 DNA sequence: TGTGCCAGCCGCAAGTTACAGGGGAGTGAAAAACTGTTTTTT.

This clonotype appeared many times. Written as DNA, the CDR3 is TGTGCCAGCAGTTACGGGAGTCCAGGGGCGGATACGCAGTATTTT. It is translated as CASSYGSPGADTQYF. This rearrangement joins TRBV6-5 to TRBJ2-3; D perhaps matches TRBD1 (6 bases). Between the trimmed V and J ends, which lost 2 bases and 6 bases, there was a span of 15 bases. The CDR3 length is 15 residues. Germline V gene sequence: CDR1 MNHEY, CDR2 SVGAGI.

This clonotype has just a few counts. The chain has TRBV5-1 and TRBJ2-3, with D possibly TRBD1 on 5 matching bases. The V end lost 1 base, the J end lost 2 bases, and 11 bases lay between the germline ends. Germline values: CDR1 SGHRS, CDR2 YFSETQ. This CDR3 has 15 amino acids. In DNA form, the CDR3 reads TGCGCCAGCAGCTTGATGGGGCTGTACACAGATACGCAGTATTTT. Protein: CASSLMGLYTDTQYF.

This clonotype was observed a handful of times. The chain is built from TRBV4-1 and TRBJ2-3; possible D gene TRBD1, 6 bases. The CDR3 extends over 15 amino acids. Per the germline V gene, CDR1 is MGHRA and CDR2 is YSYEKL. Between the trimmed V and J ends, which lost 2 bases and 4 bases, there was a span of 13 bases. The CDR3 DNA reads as TGCGCCAGCAGCCAATCCCCCAGGGGCGCAGATACGCAGTATTTT. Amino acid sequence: CASSQSPRGADTQYF.

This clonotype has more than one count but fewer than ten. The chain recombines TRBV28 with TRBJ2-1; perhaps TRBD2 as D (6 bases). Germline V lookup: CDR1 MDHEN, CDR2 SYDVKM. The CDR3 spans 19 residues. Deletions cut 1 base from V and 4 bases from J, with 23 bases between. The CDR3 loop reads CASSLYGRMGGTEYNEQFF. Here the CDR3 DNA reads TGTGCCAGCAGTTTATACGGACGAATGGGCGGGACGGAATACAATGAGCAGTTCTTC.

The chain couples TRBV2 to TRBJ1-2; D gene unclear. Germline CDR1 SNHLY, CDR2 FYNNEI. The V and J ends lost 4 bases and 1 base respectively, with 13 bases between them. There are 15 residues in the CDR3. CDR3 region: CASSVQGRNNYGYTF. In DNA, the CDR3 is TGTGCCAGCAGTGTGCAAGGGCGGAATAACTATGGCTACACCTTC.

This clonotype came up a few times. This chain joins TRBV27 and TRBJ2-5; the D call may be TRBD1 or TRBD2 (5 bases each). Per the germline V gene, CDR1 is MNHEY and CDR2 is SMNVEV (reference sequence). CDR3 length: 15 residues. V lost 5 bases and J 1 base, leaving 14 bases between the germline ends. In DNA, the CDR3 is TGTGCCAGCAGTCTGGGGGTGGGTCTCCAAGAGACCCAGTACTTC. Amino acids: CASSLGVGLQETQYF.

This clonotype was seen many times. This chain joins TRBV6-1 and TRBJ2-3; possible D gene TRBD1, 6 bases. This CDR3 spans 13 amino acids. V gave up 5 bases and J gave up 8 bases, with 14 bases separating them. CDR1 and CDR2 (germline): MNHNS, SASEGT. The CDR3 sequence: CASSLPQGGTQYF. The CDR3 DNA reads TGTGCCAGCAGTCTACCACAGGGTGGTACGCAGTATTTT.

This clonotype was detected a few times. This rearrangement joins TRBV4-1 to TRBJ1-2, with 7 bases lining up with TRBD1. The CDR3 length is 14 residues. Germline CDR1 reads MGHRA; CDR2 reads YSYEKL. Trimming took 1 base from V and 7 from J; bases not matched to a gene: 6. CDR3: CASSQAGGKVGYTF. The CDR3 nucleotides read TGCGCCAGCAGCCAAGCAGGGGGAAAGGTTGGCTACACCTTC.

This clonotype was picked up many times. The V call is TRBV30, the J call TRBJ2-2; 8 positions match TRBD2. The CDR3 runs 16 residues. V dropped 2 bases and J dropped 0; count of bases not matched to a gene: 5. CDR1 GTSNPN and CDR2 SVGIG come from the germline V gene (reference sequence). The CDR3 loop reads CAWSRSSGANTGELFF. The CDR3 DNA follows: TGTGCCTGGAGTCGAAGTAGCGGGGCGAACACCGGGGAGCTGTTTTTT.

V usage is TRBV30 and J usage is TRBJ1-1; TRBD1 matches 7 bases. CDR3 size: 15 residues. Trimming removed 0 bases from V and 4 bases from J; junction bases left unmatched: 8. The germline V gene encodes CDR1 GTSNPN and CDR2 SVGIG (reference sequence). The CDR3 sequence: CAWSVRGLLFTEAFF. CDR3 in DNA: TGTGCCTGGAGTGTAAGGGGGCTGTTGTTCACTGAAGCTTTCTTT.

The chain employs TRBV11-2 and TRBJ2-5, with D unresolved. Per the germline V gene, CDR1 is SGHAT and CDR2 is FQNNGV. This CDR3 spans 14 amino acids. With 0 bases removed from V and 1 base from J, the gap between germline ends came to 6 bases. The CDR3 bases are TGTGCCAGCAGCTTAGAGTTGGTCCAAGAGACCCAGTACTTC. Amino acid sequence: CASSLELVQETQYF.

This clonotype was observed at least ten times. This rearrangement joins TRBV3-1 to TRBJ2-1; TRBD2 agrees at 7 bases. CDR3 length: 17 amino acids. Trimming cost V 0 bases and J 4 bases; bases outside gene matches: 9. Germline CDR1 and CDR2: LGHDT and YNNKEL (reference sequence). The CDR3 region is CASSQDWGTTLYNEQFF. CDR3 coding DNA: TGTGCCAGCAGCCAAGATTGGGGGACTACGTTATACAATGAGCAGTTCTTC.

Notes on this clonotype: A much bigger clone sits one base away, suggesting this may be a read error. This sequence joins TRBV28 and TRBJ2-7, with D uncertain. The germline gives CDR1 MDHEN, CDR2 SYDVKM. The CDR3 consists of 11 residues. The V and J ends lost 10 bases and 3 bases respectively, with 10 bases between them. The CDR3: CANGRIYEQYF. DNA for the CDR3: TGTGCCAACGGACGGATCTACGAGCAGTACTTC.

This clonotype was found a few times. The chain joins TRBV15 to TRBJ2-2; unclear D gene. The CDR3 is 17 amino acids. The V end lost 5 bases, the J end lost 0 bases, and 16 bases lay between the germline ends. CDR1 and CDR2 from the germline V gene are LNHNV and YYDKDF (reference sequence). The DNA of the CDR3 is TGTGCCACCAGCCTCCTGTTTTGGAGATCGAACACCGGGGAGCTGTTTTTT. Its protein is CATSLLFWRSNTGELFF.

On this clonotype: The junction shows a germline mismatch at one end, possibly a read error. The CDR3 DNA follows: TGTACCAGCCACCTGTTGAACACTGAAGCTTTCTTT. Its protein is CTSHLLNTEAFF. V usage is TRBV6-1 and J usage is TRBJ1-1, with D unresolved. This CDR3 comprises 12 residues. Germline V gene lookup returns CDR1 MNHNS and CDR2 SASEGT.

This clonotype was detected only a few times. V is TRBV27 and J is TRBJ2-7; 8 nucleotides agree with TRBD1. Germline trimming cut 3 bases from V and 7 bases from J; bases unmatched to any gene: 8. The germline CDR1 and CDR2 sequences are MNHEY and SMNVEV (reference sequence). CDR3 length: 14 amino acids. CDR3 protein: CASSFRDRLGEQYF. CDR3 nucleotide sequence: TGTGCCAGCAGTTTCCGGGACAGGCTTGGGGAGCAGTACTTC.

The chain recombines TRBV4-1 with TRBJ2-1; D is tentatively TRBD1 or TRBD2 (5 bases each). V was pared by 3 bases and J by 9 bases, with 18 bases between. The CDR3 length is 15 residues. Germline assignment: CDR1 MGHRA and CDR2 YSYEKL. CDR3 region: CASSHLRQDGGEQFF. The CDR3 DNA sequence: TGCGCCAGCAGCCACCTAAGGCAGGATGGGGGTGAGCAGTTCTTC.

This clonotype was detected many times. The CDR3 is CASSQRTARGDTEAFF. CDR3 nucleotide sequence: TGTGCCAGCAGCCAAAGGACGGCAAGAGGCGACACTGAAGCTTTCTTT. The V gene is TRBV3-1, the J gene TRBJ1-1, with D hard to call. The CDR3 extends over 16 amino acids. V lost 2 bases and J lost 3, with 16 bases in between. Germline loops: CDR1 LGHDT, CDR2 YNNKEL (reference sequence).

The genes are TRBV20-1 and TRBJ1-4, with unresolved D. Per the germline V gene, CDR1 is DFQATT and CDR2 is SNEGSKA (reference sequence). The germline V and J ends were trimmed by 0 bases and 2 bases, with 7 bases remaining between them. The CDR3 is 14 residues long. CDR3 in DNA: TGCAGTGCTAGAGAGGGCGGCACTAATGAAAAACTGTTTTTT. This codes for CSAREGGTNEKLFF.

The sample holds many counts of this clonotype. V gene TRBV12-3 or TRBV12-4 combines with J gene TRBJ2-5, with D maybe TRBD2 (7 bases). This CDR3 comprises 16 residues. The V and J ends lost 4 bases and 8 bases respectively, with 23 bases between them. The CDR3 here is CASSSSMGGRLFTQYF. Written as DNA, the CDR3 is TGTGCCAGCAGTTCCTCTATGGGGGGGCGCCTTTTTACCCAGTACTTC.